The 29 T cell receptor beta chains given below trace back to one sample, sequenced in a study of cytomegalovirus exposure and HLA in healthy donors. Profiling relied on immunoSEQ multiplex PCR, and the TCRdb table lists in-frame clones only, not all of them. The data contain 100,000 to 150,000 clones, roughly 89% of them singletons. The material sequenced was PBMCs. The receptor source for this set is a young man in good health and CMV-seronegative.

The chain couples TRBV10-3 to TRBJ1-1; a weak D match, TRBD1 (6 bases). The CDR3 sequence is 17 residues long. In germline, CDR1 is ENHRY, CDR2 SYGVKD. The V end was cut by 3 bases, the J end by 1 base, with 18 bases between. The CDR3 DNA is TGTGCCATCAGTGATCTCCCGATCGGGACAACGAACACTGAAGCTTTCTTT. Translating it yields CAISDLPIGTTNTEAFF.

This CDR3 reads CASRGQGYTEAFF. The CDR3 DNA is TGTGCCAGCAGGGGACAGGGGTACACTGAAGCTTTCTTT. The chain has TRBV6-6 and TRBJ1-1; 10 nucleotides align to TRBD1. CDR1 is MNHNY and CDR2 is SVGAGI in the germline V gene (reference sequence). With 6 bases clipped from V and 3 bases from J, the junction kept 1 base outside the gene matches. This CDR3 spans 13 amino acids.

The CDR3 DNA is TGTGCCAGCAGTTACGGTAGATCTCGGGTCGCTGAAGCTTTCTTT. Its protein product is CASSYGRSRVAEAFF. V and J are TRBV6-5 and TRBJ1-1; unclear D gene. The germline CDR1 and CDR2 sequences are MNHEY and SVGAGI. The CDR3 is 15 amino acids. V was trimmed by 2 bases and J by 6 bases, leaving 16 bases between them.

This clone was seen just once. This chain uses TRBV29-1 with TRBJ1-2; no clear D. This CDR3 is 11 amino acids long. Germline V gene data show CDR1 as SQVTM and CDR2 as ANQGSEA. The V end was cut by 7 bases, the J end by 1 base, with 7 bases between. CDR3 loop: CSAGRNYGYTF. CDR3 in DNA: TGCAGCGCTGGCCGTAACTATGGCTACACCTTC.

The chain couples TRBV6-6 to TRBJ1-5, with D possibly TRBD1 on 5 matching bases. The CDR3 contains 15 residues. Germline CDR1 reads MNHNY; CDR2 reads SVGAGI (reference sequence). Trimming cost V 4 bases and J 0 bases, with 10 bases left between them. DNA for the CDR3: TGTGCCAGCAGTTCCGCGGGACGTAGCAATCAGCCCCAGCATTTT. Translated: CASSSAGRSNQPQHF.

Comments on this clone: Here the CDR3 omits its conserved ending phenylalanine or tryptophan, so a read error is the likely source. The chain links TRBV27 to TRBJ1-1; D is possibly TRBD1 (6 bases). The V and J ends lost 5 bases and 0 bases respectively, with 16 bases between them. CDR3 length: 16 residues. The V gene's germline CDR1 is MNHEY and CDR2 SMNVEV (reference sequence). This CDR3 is CASSPRLGGLNTEAFL. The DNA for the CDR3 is TGTGCCAGCAGTCCCCGTCTCGGGGGGCTGAACACTGAAGCTTTCCTT.

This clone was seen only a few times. In DNA form, the CDR3 reads TGTGCCAGCAGCCAACTAAGACAGGGAGGAAATTCACCCCTCCACTTT. Translated: CASSQLRQGGNSPLHF. The rearrangement uses TRBV7-8 and TRBJ1-6, with 7 bases identical to TRBD1. Germline CDR1 is SGHVS and CDR2 is FQNEAQ. This CDR3 region has 16 residues. V lost 5 bases to trimming and J lost 7 bases; unmatched junction nucleotides: 11.

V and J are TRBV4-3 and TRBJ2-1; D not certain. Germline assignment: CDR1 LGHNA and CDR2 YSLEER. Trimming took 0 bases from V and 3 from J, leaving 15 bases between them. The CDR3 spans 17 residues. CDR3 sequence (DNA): TGCGCCAGCAGCCAAGATTACCGCGGCGGTTACTACAATGAGCAGTTCTTC. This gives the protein CASSQDYRGGYYNEQFF.

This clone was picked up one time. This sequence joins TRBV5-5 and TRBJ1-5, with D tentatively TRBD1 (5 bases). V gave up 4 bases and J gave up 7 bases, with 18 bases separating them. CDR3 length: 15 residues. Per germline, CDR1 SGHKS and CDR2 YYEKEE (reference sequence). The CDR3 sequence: CASSPGGWRGQPQHF. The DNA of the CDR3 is TGTGCCAGCAGCCCCGGGGGGTGGAGAGGCCAGCCCCAGCATTTT.

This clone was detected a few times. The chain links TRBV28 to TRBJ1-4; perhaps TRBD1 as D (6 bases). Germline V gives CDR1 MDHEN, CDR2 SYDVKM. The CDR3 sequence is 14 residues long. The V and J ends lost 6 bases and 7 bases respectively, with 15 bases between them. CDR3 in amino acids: CASSRQGSSEKLFF. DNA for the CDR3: TGTGCCAGCAGCCGTCAGGGGTCTAGTGAAAAACTGTTTTTT.

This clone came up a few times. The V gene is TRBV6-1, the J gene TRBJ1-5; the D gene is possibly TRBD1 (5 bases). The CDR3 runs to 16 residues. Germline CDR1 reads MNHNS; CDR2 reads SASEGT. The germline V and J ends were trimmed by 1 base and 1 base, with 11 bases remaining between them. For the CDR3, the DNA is TGTGCCAGCAGTGAAGTGCCTCGGGGGAGCAATCAGCCCCAGCATTTT. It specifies CASSEVPRGSNQPQHF.

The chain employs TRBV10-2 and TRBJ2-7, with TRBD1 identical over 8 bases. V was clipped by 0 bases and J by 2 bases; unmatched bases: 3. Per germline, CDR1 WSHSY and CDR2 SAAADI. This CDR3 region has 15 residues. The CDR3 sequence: CASSESGTGAYEQYF. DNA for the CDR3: TGCGCCAGCAGTGAGTCGGGGACAGGAGCCTACGAGCAGTACTTC.

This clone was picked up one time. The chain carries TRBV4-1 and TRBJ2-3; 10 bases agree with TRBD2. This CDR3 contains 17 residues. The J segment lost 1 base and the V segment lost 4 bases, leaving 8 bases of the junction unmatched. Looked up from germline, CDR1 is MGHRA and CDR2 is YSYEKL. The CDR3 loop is CASSPGAGTSGTDTQYF. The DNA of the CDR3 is TGCGCCAGCAGCCCAGGGGCCGGGACTAGCGGCACAGATACGCAGTATTTT.

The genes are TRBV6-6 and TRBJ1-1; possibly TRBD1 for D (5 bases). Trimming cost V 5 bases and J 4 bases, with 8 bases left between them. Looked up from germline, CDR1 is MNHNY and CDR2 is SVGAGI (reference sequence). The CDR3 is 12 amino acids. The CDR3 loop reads CASSPGRTEAFF. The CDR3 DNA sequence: TGTGCCAGCAGTCCAGGGCGCACTGAAGCTTTCTTT.

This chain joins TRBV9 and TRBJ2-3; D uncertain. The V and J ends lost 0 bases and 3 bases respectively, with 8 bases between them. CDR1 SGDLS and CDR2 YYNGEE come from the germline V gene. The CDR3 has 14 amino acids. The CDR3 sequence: CASSVVSETDTQYF. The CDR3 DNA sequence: TGTGCCAGCAGCGTAGTTTCAGAAACAGATACGCAGTATTTT.

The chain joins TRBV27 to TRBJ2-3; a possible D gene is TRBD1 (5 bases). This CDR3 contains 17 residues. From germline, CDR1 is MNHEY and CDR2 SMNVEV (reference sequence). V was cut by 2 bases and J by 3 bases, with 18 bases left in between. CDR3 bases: TGTGCCAGCAGTTTAGCCTGGACATCGTCCTGGACAGATACGCAGTATTTT. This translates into CASSLAWTSSWTDTQYF.

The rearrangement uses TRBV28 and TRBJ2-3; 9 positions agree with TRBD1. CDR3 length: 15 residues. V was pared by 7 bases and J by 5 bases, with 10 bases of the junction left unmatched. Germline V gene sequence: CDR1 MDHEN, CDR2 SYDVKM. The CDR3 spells CASTTRDREGDTQYF. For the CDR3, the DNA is TGTGCCAGCACCACAAGGGACAGGGAGGGAGATACGCAGTATTTT.

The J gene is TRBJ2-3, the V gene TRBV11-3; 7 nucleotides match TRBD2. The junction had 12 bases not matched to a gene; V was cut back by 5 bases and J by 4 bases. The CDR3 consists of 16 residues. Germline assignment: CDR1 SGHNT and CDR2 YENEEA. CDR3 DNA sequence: TGTGCCAGCAGCCGTGGCGGGGGTTTGGTCTCAGATACGCAGTATTTT. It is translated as CASSRGGGLVSDTQYF.

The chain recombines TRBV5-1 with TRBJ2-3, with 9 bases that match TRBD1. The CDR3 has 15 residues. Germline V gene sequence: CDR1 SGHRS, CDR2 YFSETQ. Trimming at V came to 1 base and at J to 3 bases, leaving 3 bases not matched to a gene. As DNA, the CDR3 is TGCGCCAGCAGCTTGACGGGACAGGGAACAGATACGCAGTATTTT. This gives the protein CASSLTGQGTDTQYF.

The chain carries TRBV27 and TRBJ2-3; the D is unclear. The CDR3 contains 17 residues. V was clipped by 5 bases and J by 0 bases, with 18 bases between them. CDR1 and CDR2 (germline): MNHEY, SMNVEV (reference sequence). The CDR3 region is CASSPRLRSASTDTQYF. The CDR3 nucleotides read TGTGCCAGCAGTCCCCGTTTAAGGAGCGCTAGCACAGATACGCAGTATTTT.

CDR3 nucleotides: TGTGCCAGTAGTTCGGGGAGCGGATGGGATACGCAGTATTTT. Translated, it gives CASSSGSGWDTQYF. The rearrangement uses TRBV19 and TRBJ2-3, with TRBD2 as a possible D gene (5 bases). V lost 5 bases, J lost 6 bases, and 15 bases lay in between. This CDR3 region has 14 residues. Germline lookup yields CDR1 LNHDA and CDR2 SQIVND (reference sequence).

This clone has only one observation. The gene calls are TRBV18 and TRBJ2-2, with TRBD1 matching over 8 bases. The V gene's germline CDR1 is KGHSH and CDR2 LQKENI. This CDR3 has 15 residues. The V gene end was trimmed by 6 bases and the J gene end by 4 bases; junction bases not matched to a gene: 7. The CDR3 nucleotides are TGTGCCAGCTCGACGAGAGGACAGGGCACCGGGGAGCTGTTTTTT. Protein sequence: CASSTRGQGTGELFF.

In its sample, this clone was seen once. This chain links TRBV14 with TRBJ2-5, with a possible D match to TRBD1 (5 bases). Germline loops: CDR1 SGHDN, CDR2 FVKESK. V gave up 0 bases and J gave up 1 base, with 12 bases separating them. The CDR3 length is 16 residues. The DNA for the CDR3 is TGTGCCAGCAGCCAAGAGATGAACAGGATCCAAGAGACCCAGTACTTC. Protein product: CASSQEMNRIQETQYF.

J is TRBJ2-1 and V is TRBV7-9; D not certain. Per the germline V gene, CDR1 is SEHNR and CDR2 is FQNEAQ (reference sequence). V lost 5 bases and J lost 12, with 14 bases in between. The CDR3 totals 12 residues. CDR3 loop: CASSLESRGQFF. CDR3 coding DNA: TGTGCCAGCAGCCTAGAATCCCGCGGGCAGTTCTTC.

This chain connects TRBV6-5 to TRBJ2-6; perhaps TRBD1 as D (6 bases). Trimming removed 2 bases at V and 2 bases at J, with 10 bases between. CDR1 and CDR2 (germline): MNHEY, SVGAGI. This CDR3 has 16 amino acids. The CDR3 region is CASSYTGLTGANVLTF. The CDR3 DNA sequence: TGTGCCAGCAGTTACACAGGGCTGACTGGGGCCAACGTCCTGACTTTC.

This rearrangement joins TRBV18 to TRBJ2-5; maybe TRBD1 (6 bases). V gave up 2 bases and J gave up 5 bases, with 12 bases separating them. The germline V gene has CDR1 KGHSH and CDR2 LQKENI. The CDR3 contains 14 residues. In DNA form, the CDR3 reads TGTGCCAGCTCACCAGACAGGATCCGGGAGACCCAGTACTTC. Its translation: CASSPDRIRETQYF. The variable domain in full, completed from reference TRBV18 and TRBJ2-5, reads NAGVMQNPRHLVRRRGQEARLRCSPMKGHSHVYWYRQLPEEGLKFMVYLQKENIIDESGMPKERFSAEFPKEGPSILRIQQVVRGDSAAYFCASSPDRIRETQYFGPGTRLLVL.

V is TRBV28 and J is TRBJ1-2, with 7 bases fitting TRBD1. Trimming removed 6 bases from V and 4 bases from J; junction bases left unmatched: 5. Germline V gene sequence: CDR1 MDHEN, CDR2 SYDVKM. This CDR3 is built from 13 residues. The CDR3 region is CASSPGQIYGYTF. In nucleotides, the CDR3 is TGTGCCAGCAGCCCGGGACAGATCTATGGCTACACCTTC.

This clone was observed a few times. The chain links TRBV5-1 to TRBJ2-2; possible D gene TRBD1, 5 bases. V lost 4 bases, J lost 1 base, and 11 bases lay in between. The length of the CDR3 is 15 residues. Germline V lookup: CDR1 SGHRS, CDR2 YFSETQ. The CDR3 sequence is CASSVRRENTGELFF. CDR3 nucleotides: TGCGCCAGCAGCGTACGCAGGGAGAACACCGGGGAGCTGTTTTTT.

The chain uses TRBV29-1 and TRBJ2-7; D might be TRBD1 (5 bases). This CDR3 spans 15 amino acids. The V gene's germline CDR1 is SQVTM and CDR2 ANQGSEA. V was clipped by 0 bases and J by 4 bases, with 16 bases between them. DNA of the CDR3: TGCAGCGTTGAAGAAGTCTGGGGCGTGGGTTACGAGCAGTACTTC. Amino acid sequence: CSVEEVWGVGYEQYF.